The T cell receptor (beta chain) described here comes from a study of blood T cell repertoires in COVID-19 (TCRdb year 2020). General notes on the study: Collaborator samples came from the United States, Italy and Spain and covered acute and convalescent phases of COVID-19. The material from the prospective study consisted of cDNA or gDNA derived from T cells, B-cell-depleted T cells, or PBMCs. Subjects who had been exposed to COVID-19, were actively infected with it, or had recovered from it provided the deeply sampled blood TCRbeta repertoires that made up the dataset. The repertoires were released in a freely available public database meant as a resource for research on the immune response to SARS-CoV-2. The samples were drawn from the first 160 participants of the ongoing ImmuneRACE study and from 950 to 1,500 subjects provided by 6 global collaborators. The sample metadata nearly always contained a de-identified subject ID, COVID-19 status, age in years and sex. Where available, HLA class I and class II types were taken from metadata supplied by the sample provider and were not determined by assay-based typing. General study outcomes and caveats: Clinical and demographic metadata were provided uncurated, with the amount varying by source and participant.

Of note for this clone: The antigen it recognizes is unknown. The input lacks base qualities; no much larger clone sits a single base away.

Participants in the prospective study were aged roughly 18 to 100 years, lived in some 24 United States geographic areas, and enrolled through a virtual design. To assign participants to cohorts, the prospective study relied on clinical history that participants themselves reported in a screening survey and a study questionnaire. Exposed participants were defined as having been in contact with someone with a PCR-confirmed or clinician-diagnosed COVID-19 case within 2 weeks of study entry. Each participant in the prospective study had whole blood, serum and a nasopharyngeal or oropharyngeal swab collected by mobile phlebotomists. Participants in the prospective study had the option to provide additional blood draws and questionnaires over a roughly two-month period. Before DNA extraction, prospective study blood samples were shipped either frozen or at room temperature. Counted from cysteine to phenylalanine, this CDR3 has 16 amino acids. The retained sequence is limited to the CDR3, 48 bases, with the frame set at the first base. From a lookup of the germline V gene (reference sequence), CDR1 and CDR2 are LGHDT and YNNKEL. The V end loses 0 bases and the J end loses 5 bases, and a stretch of 16 bases separates them.

TCRbeta CDR3 regions were amplified from genomic DNA by means of the immunoSEQ Assay, a bias-controlled multiplex PCR. The authors' analysis ran thus. Within the assay, amplification of reference gene primers was used to estimate how many nucleated cells each sample contained. To quantify the absolute abundance of each unique TCRbeta CDR3 rearrangement, sequence reads were collapsed and filtered. For each sample, productive Simpson clonality was calculated as the square root of Simpson's diversity index across productive rearrangements. TCRdb stores this immuneACCESS table with in-frame sequences only. Part of the clones is absent; in the studies checked, under half of the shortfall reflects unresolved V genes, and no reason is known for the rest. V and J calls and clone size come straight from that table; D and trimming were deduced from the DNA. Counted in this sample were 290,000 or so clones; roughly 80% of them appeared once. Around 5% of the sample goes to the ten largest clones.

The source is a man aged 35-49 years who had been exposed to COVID-19. The chain employs TRBV3-1 (or the pseudogene TRBV3-2) and TRBJ1-1; the D gene identity is not certain. The sequenced sample consisted of PBMCs or T cells enriched from blood (not recorded which). The nucleotide sequence is given as TGTGCCAGCAGCCAAGAATCTCGGCGGGGAGGGACTGAAGCTTTCTTT. It translates as CASSQESRRGGTEAFF.